This passage covers 2 T cell receptor beta chains from one sample sequenced in a study of human T cells and chemical hapten exposure. Each CDR3 protein gets one entry after TCRdb re-called the RACE reads with MiXCR. The data show more than 85,000 distinct CDR3 sequences, 9.5% to 12% seen once. Documented time point: patch test 2, 6 weeks after DPC sensitization. Treatment noted: therapeutic diphenylcyclopropenone sensitization with weekly scalp DPC. Sequenced material: whole blood, taken in connection with sensitization to the hapten diphenylcyclopropenone (DPC). These receptors originate from a man aged 35-49 years with alopecia areata. Some clones in this sample may be carry-over from other donors' samples.

V gene TRBV27 combines with J gene TRBJ2-5; the D gene could be TRBD1 or TRBD2 (6 bases each). V was pared by 3 bases and J by 9 bases, with 20 bases between. Per germline, CDR1 MNHEY and CDR2 SMNVEV (reference sequence). The CDR3 contains 15 residues. CDR3 nucleotides: TGTGCCAGCAGTTTCCGTGCGGACAGCGGGTTGGCCCAGTACTTC. Its translation: CASSFRADSGLAQYF.

The chain combines TRBV27 with TRBJ2-7, with 7 bases fitting TRBD1. The CDR3 is 12 amino acids. Germline assignment: CDR1 MNHEY and CDR2 SMNVEV (reference sequence). The V segment lost 9 bases and the J segment 2 bases; nucleotides outside the gene matches: 4. The chain's CDR3 is CASGTAAYEQYV. CDR3 DNA sequence: TGTGCCAGTGGGACAGCCGCCTACGAGCAGTACGTC.